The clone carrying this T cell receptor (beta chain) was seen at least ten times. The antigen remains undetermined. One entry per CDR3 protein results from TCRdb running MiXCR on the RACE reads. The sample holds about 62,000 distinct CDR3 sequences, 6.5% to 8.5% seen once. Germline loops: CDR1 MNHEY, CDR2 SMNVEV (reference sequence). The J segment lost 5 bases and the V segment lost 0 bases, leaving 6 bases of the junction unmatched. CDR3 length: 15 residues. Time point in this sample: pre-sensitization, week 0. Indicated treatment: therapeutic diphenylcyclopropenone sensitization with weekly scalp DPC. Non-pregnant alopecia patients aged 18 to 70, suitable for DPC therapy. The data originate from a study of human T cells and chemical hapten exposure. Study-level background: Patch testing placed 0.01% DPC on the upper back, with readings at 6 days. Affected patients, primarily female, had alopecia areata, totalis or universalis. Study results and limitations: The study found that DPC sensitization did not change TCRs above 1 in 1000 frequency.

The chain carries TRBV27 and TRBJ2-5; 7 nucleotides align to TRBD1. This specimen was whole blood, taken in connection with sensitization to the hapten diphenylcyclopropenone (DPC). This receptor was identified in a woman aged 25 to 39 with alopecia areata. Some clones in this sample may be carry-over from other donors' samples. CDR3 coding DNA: TGTGCCAGCAGTTTATCGGGACAGCGGCGGGAGACCCAGTACTTC. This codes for CASSLSGQRRETQYF.